This T cell receptor beta chain comes out of a study of OX40 agonist ivuxolimab in advanced cancers. Study outcomes and limitations: Partial responders receiving 0.1-3.0 mg/kg showed among the lowest clonal expansion.

Regarding this clone: Its target is not known.

Systemic immunosuppression or a history of autoimmune disease excluded patients. Trimming took 1 base from V and 3 from J, leaving 10 bases between them. This CDR3 comprises 15 residues. Looked up from germline, CDR1 is LGHNA and CDR2 is YSLEER. Using immunoSEQ multiplex PCR, the repertoire was profiled, and TCRdb retains in-frame clones only, with some absent. The sample lists about 32,000 clones; 80% to 85% were seen once. This receptor was obtained from an adult with an advanced solid tumor such as melanoma, head and neck, liver or kidney cancer. The specimen was CD4+ or CD8+ T cells sorted from blood, collected in a trial of the OX40 agonist ivuxolimab. The rearrangement joins TRBV4-3 to TRBJ1-5, with D uncertain. The CDR3 sequence is CASSQVLQNNQPQHF. The CDR3, as DNA: TGCGCCAGCAGCCAAGTATTGCAGAACAATCAGCCCCAGCATTTT.